The 3 T cell receptor beta chains below all came from one sample that was sequenced in a study of identifying expanded T cells in peripheral blood. The assay was immunoSEQ multiplex PCR, and TCRdb's table has in-frame clones only and misses some. The sample has some 76,000 clones; 90% are singletons. The specimen was blood. The receptor source for this set is a person aged 18 to 75 in good health.

This clone is a singleton in its sample. The gene calls are TRBV20-1 and TRBJ1-1, with 7 bases fitting TRBD1. V dropped 2 bases and J dropped 8; count of bases not matched to a gene: 2. The germline CDR1 and CDR2 sequences are DFQATT and SNEGSKA (reference sequence). The CDR3 has 11 amino acids. The CDR3 sequence: CSARRTGEAFF. As DNA, the CDR3 is TGCAGTGCTAGACGGACAGGAGAAGCTTTCTTT.

The J gene is TRBJ2-7, the V gene TRBV14; D is unclear. This CDR3 comprises 11 residues. Germline assignment: CDR1 SGHDN and CDR2 FVKESK. Trimming left V 1 base short and J 4 bases short, with 2 bases between. CDR3 loop: CASSQVYEQYF. In DNA form, the CDR3 reads TGTGCCAGCAGCCAAGTATACGAGCAGTACTTC.

The rearrangement joins TRBV7-3 to TRBJ2-1; possible D gene TRBD1, 6 bases. CDR1 is SGHTA and CDR2 is FQGTGA in the germline V gene. The CDR3 has 18 residues. V was shortened by 0 bases and J by 2 bases, with 17 bases between the two germline ends. Here the CDR3 reads CASSLTGPAGVTYNEQFF. In DNA form, the CDR3 reads TGTGCCAGCAGCTTAACAGGGCCAGCAGGGGTGACCTACAATGAGCAGTTCTTC.